These 9 T cell receptor beta chains were all obtained from the same sample, sequenced in a study of T cells in women clearing cervical HPV infection. The data were produced by immunoSEQ multiplex PCR, yet TCRdb's version contains in-frame clones alone and is incomplete. The sample table includes around 31,000 clones. The sequencing input was blood buffy coat. The receptors shown here come from a woman between 18 and 69 years old with a cervical HPV16 infection that either progressed to CIN3+ or cleared (not recorded which).

Comment on this clone: The CDR3 end falls 3 residues outside the read, so it is completed with the germline J gene. This rearrangement joins TRBV6-1 to TRBJ2-2; maybe TRBD1 (5 bases). This CDR3 has 15 amino acids. CDR1 and CDR2 from the germline V gene are MNHNS and SASEGT. The CDR3 bases that were read are TGTGCCAGCAGTGTTGGTCTCTCTGGGGCCAACGTG. It is translated as CASSVGLSGANV. The whole CDR3 reads CASSVGLSGANVLFF.

The chain's CDR3 is CASSADSNSPLHF. The part of the CDR3 DNA that was read is TGCGCCAGCAGCGCCGACTCTAATTCACCC. The rearrangement joins TRBV5-1 to TRBJ1-6; D not resolved. The CDR3 goes on 3 residues after the read ends, and that part is filled in from the germline J gene. Germline values: CDR1 SGHRS, CDR2 YFSETQ. This CDR3 contains 13 residues. Trimming stripped 4 bases from V and 6 bases from J, with 8 bases between. Full variable domain (rest looked up from reference TRBV5-1 and TRBJ1-6): KAGVTQTPRYLIKTRGQQVTLSCSPISGHRSVSWYQQTPGQGLQFLFEYFSETQRNKGNFPGRFSGRQFSNSRSEMNVSTLELGDSALYLCASSADSNSPLHFGNGTRLTVT.

Remarks on this clone: The CDR3 end falls 3 residues outside the read, so it is completed with the germline J gene. The gene calls are TRBV14 and TRBJ2-7; D not resolved. Germline loops: CDR1 SGHDN, CDR2 FVKESK. The CDR3 extends over 13 amino acids. The ends were cut back, 3 bases at V and 0 bases at J, with 6 bases in the middle. CDR3: CASSHLTSYEQYF. The CDR3 bases that were read are TGTGCCAGCAGCCACCTAACCTCCTACGAG.

In regard to this clone: The CDR3 extends 3 residues past the end of the read, so its final part is completed from the germline J gene. V usage is TRBV20-1 and J usage is TRBJ2-5, with 8 bases matching TRBD2. Germline-derived CDR1 and CDR2 are DFQATT and SNEGSKA (reference sequence). This CDR3 is 17 amino acids long. V lost 0 bases to trimming and J lost 7 bases; unmatched junction nucleotides: 16. Incomplete CDR3 DNA: TGCAGTGCTAGAGATCCGTCCGGGACTAGTCGCCAGGGGACC. Translating gives CSARDPSGTSRQGT. The full CDR3 sequence reads CSARDPSGTSRQGTQYF.

In the case of this clone: With the read ending 3 residues before the CDR3 end, the germline J gene is used to fill in that end. The chain joins TRBV18 to TRBJ2-4; a possible D gene is TRBD1 (7 bases). This CDR3 has 17 amino acids. Germline lookup yields CDR1 KGHSH and CDR2 LQKENI. This chain's CDR3 is CASSPAGTVASRGGQYF. CDR3 DNA (partial): TGTGCCAGCTCACCGGCGGGGACAGTGGCCTCGCGGGGTGGT. Full variable domain (remainder filled in from reference TRBV18 and TRBJ2-4): NAGVMQNPRHLVRRRGQEARLRCSPMKGHSHVYWYRQLPEEGLKFMVYLQKENIIDESGMPKERFSAEFPKEGPSILRIQQVVRGDSAAYFCASSPAGTVASRGGQYFGAGTRLSVL.

Comment on this clone: The read ends 3 residues shy of where the CDR3 ends; the end is completed using the germline J gene. The rearrangement uses TRBV18 and TRBJ1-2; maybe TRBD1 (5 bases). Germline V gene data show CDR1 as KGHSH and CDR2 as LQKENI. The CDR3 loop spans 15 amino acids. CDR3 sequence reads: CASSPGGGVYNDYTF. CDR3 bases read: TGTGCCAGCTCACCCGGCGGGGGGGTATACAATGAC.

As to this clone: Read data end 3 residues before the CDR3 end; the end is taken from the germline J gene. The rearrangement links TRBV19 to TRBJ1-2; D is perhaps TRBD1 (6 bases). CDR1 LNHDA and CDR2 SQIVND come from the germline V gene (reference sequence). CDR3 length: 14 residues. CDR3 amino acids: CASSIVGAGGDYTF. The part of the CDR3 DNA that was read is TGTGCCAGTAGTATCGTGGGGGCTGGGGGCGAC.

Note on this clone: Coverage ceases 3 residues before the CDR3 finishes, and the germline J gene fills in the end. The chain carries TRBV14 and TRBJ1-2; 7 bases line up with TRBD1. CDR3 length equals 15 residues. V shed 6 bases and J 6 bases; nucleotides not matched to a gene: 13. Germline CDR1 and CDR2: SGHDN and FVKESK. The chain's CDR3 is CASSATGVRRDGYTF. The sequenced CDR3 bases are TGTGCCAGCAGTGCTACAGGGGTCAGGAGGGATGGC.

Concerning this clone: The CDR3 end lies 3 residues beyond the end of the read and is filled in from the germline J gene. This chain connects TRBV2 to TRBJ2-7; TRBD1 agrees at 9 bases. Germline V CDR1 and CDR2: SNHLY, FYNNEI. CDR3 length equals 14 residues. Trimming at V came to 4 bases and at J to 2 bases, leaving 3 bases not matched to a gene. CDR3 residues: CASSGTGETYEQYF. CDR3 DNA, as far as it was read: TGTGCCAGCAGTGGGACAGGGGAAACCTACGAG.